These 19 T cell receptor beta chains came from one sample sequenced in a study of chemoradiotherapy in HPV16-positive cancers. Sequencing was performed with immunoSEQ multiplex PCR; in TCRdb, only in-frame clones are kept and a portion is missing. The table has roughly 23,000 clones, approximately 92% seen once. The specimen was blood, collected from a patient who underwent chemoradiotherapy. The receptors come from a human donor with HPV-associated anogenital cancer.

The chain recombines TRBV28 with TRBJ2-5; D is ambiguous. With 2 bases removed from V and 2 bases from J, the gap between germline ends came to 0 bases. The CDR3 length is 11 residues. Germline V gene data show CDR1 as MDHEN and CDR2 as SYDVKM. DNA of the CDR3: TGTGCCAGCAGTTTACAAGAGACCCAGTACTTC. Translating it yields CASSLQETQYF.

V is TRBV28 and J is TRBJ2-3; TRBD1 agrees at 8 bases. Trimming at V came to 3 bases and at J to 1 base, leaving 3 bases not matched to a gene. Per the germline V gene, CDR1 is MDHEN and CDR2 is SYDVKM. This CDR3 has 15 residues. DNA of the CDR3: TGTGCCAGCAGTTTCCGGGGACAGGGCACAGATACGCAGTATTTT. It yields the protein CASSFRGQGTDTQYF. The whole variable domain, remainder taken from reference TRBV28 and TRBJ2-3, is DVKVTQSSRYLVKRTGEKVFLECVQDMDHENMFWYRQDPGLGLRLIYFSYDVKMKEKGDIPEGYSVSREKKERFSLILESASTNQTSMYLCASSFRGQGTDTQYFGPGTRLTVL.

The chain employs TRBV27 and TRBJ2-7; D might be TRBD1 or TRBD2, each matching 5 bases. V lost 5 bases and J lost 12, with 20 bases in between. The CDR3 runs 13 residues. Germline assignment: CDR1 MNHEY and CDR2 SMNVEV (reference sequence). CDR3 nucleotides: TGTGCCAGCAGTCCCGGGGACGTAGCATTGTGGTACTTC. The encoded protein is CASSPGDVALWYF.

This clone was observed a handful of times. The chain uses TRBV19 and TRBJ1-2; D might be TRBD1 (6 bases). V lost 5 bases and J 4 bases, leaving 14 bases between the germline ends. Germline V lookup: CDR1 LNHDA, CDR2 SQIVND (reference sequence). CDR3 length equals 14 residues. The CDR3 loop reads CASSFDRWGYGYTF. CDR3 nucleotide sequence: TGTGCCAGTAGTTTCGACAGGTGGGGCTATGGCTACACCTTC.

The V call is TRBV9, the J call TRBJ1-2; 7 positions match TRBD1. The CDR3 consists of 15 residues. Germline V gene data show CDR1 as SGDLS and CDR2 as YYNGEE. Trimming took 0 bases from V and 7 from J; bases not matched to a gene: 9. CDR3 in amino acids: CASSVDNRGARGYTF. The DNA of the CDR3 is TGTGCCAGCAGCGTAGATAACAGGGGAGCGCGTGGCTACACCTTC.

The gene calls are TRBV5-4 and TRBJ2-4; 8 bases fit TRBD1. Per the germline V gene, CDR1 is SGHNT and CDR2 is YYREEE (reference sequence). J was trimmed by 8 bases and V by 5 bases; bases with no gene match: 6. The CDR3 consists of 13 residues. The CDR3 sequence: CASRNRGSHIQYF. In DNA, the CDR3 is TGTGCCAGCAGGAACAGGGGGTCGCACATTCAGTACTTC.

This chain joins TRBV4-2 and TRBJ2-2; maybe TRBD2 (6 bases). Trimming left V 1 base short and J 6 bases short, with 21 bases between. Germline CDR1 and CDR2: LGHNA and YNFKEQ. The CDR3 covers 18 residues. The CDR3 nucleotides read TGTGCCAGCAGCCAAGGTCTTGACCCCACGCGGGGCCCCGGGGAGCTGTTTTTT. Translating it yields CASSQGLDPTRGPGELFF.

The chain uses TRBV7-2 and TRBJ1-2, with D unclear. CDR1 is SGHTA, CDR2 FQGNSA, per germline. The germline V and J ends were trimmed by 5 bases and 3 bases, with 7 bases remaining between them. This CDR3 has 12 residues. The CDR3 sequence is CASSPGYYGYTF. CDR3 nucleotides: TGTGCCAGCAGCCCCGGGTACTATGGCTACACCTTC.

This clone was seen only once. This chain connects TRBV5-1 to TRBJ1-3; maybe TRBD1 (5 bases). CDR1 is SGHRS, CDR2 YFSETQ, per germline. The CDR3 sequence is 16 residues long. V shed 3 bases and J shed 1 base, with 14 bases lying between them. CDR3 sequence (DNA): TGCGCCAGCAGCTCCGCTACAGGCTATTCTGGAAACACCATATATTTT. Protein product: CASSSATGYSGNTIYF.

This chain links TRBV29-1 with TRBJ1-2; D call uncertain. The V gene lost 4 bases and the J gene lost 11 bases, with 5 bases spanning the gap. The length of the CDR3 is 8 residues. CDR1 is SQVTM, CDR2 ANQGSEA, per germline. The CDR3 DNA follows: TGCAGCGTTGGCAGTTACACCTTC. Its translation: CSVGSYTF.

The chain has TRBV21-1 and TRBJ2-3. TRBV21-1 is a known pseudogene. This CDR3 is built from 18 residues. The CDR3: CASRPNSPWVALPDTQYF. CDR3 DNA: TGTGCCAGCAGACCCAACTCCCCCTGGGTTGCCCTCCCAGATACGCAGTATTTT.

V is TRBV29-1 and J is TRBJ2-2; weak D call: TRBD1 (6 bases). The CDR3 has 11 residues. Per the germline V gene, CDR1 is SQVTM and CDR2 is ANQGSEA. V was pared by 3 bases and J by 8 bases, with 7 bases between. The CDR3 reads CSVEGTGELFF. As DNA, the CDR3 is TGCAGCGTTGAGGGGACAGGGGAGCTGTTTTTT.

The rearrangement links TRBV6-6 to TRBJ2-1; maybe TRBD2 (5 bases). CDR3 size: 13 residues. V gave up 7 bases and J gave up 4 bases, with 11 bases separating them. The germline V gene has CDR1 MNHNY and CDR2 SVGAGI (reference sequence). In DNA, the CDR3 is TGTGCCAGCAACAGAGGACTTTACAATGAGCAGTTCTTC. Protein: CASNRGLYNEQFF.

V and J are TRBV18 and TRBJ1-2; D is uncertain. The CDR3 runs 14 residues. Germline lookup yields CDR1 KGHSH and CDR2 LQKENI. The V gene lost 1 base and the J gene lost 8 bases, with 14 bases spanning the gap. CDR3 protein: CASSPQSLIRGYTF. CDR3 DNA sequence: TGTGCCAGCTCACCACAGTCTCTTATCAGAGGCTACACCTTC.

This clone has just one count. The chain links TRBV18 to TRBJ2-3; D is uncertain. The germline V gene has CDR1 KGHSH and CDR2 LQKENI. This CDR3 comprises 14 residues. V lost 3 bases and J 6 bases, leaving 13 bases between the germline ends. CDR3 residues: CASSPFQLGDTQYF. In DNA form, the CDR3 reads TGTGCCAGCTCACCGTTCCAGTTGGGTGATACGCAGTATTTT.

V and J are TRBV27 and TRBJ1-4, with 10 bases fitting TRBD1. J gave up 7 bases and V 5 bases, and 7 bases lay outside the gene matches. There are 15 residues in the CDR3. Per the germline V gene, CDR1 is MNHEY and CDR2 is SMNVEV (reference sequence). CDR3 nucleotide sequence: TGTGCCAGCAGTGGGGACAGGGGTTTGGGTGAAAAACTGTTTTTT. The encoded protein is CASSGDRGLGEKLFF.

The CDR3 coding sequence is TGTGCCAGCAGCTTAGCTCCTCGCTTCCAGGGGGCAAAAGAGCAGTACTTC. The encoded protein is CASSLAPRFQGAKEQYF. The rearrangement links TRBV7-9 to TRBJ2-7; 8 nucleotides match TRBD1. In germline, CDR1 is SEHNR, CDR2 FQNEAQ (reference sequence). The CDR3 covers 17 residues. V was pared by 0 bases and J by 7 bases, with 14 bases of the junction left unmatched.

This chain uses TRBV4-3 with TRBJ2-1, with 9 nucleotides matching TRBD2. Germline assignment: CDR1 LGHNA and CDR2 YSLEER. The CDR3 is 18 amino acids. V gave up 0 bases and J gave up 4 bases; unmatched junction bases: 10. The CDR3 reads CASSQDLGGRAGYNEQFF. CDR3 in DNA: TGCGCCAGCAGCCAAGATCTTGGCGGGAGGGCCGGGTACAATGAGCAGTTCTTC.

This rearrangement joins TRBV19 to TRBJ1-5; no clear D gene. CDR3 length: 12 amino acids. Germline V gene data show CDR1 as LNHDA and CDR2 as SQIVND (reference sequence). Trimming shortened V by 5 bases and J by 12 bases, and 14 bases separated the two germline ends. CDR3 coding DNA: TGTGCCAGTAGTCTAGGGTCCAAGCTCCAGCATTTT. Its translation: CASSLGSKLQHF.